This T cell receptor beta chain was identified in a study of blood T cells in healthy people across ages. The amount of total RNA extracted per sample was at least 5 micrograms. The CDR3 covers 15 residues. Germline loops: CDR1 SGHRS, CDR2 YFSETQ. The second PCR ran roughly 6 to 11 cycles with a sample-barcoded 5' primer and J-beta primers. From each sample, at least 3 million paired-end reads containing CDR3 were obtained. A single record per CDR3 protein comes from TCRdb applying MiXCR to the 5' RACE reads. The profile covers around 1,700,000 distinct CDR3 sequences, with roughly 28% appearing a single time and more than 6% taken by the ten largest. A word on this clonotype: At one end the junction does not follow the germline gene, possibly because of a read error.

Sequencing was performed on blood. The rearrangement uses TRBV5-1 and TRBJ2-3; D is undetermined. The receptor's source is a woman between 25 and 40 years old in good health. The CDR3 coding sequence is TGCGCCGGCAGCTTTGAAGGGAACCCCACAGATACGCAGTATTTT. Encoded protein: CAGSFEGNPTDTQYF.